Here is one T cell receptor beta chain with its context. Its cognate antigen has yet to be identified. Qualities for individual bases were not recorded, and no much larger clone is one base off. The source of the sample is a study of cytomegalovirus exposure and HLA in healthy donors (dated by TCRdb to about 2017). Describing the broader study: In an earlier analysis of several hundred of the donors, under 300 Gb of sequence data and just under 120 million unique TCR beta sequences from about 190 million T cells were reported. An early release covering about 600 HLA-typed donors comprised roughly 300 gigabases of sequencing data and 65 million to 100 million unique TCR sequences. The genetic ancestry cluster associated with self-reported Caucasian donors included about 84% of the 398 genotyped donors. The study aimed to test whether cataloging public T cell receptors could reveal signatures of past pathogen exposure. Using immunosequencing, the study profiled T cell repertoires from approximately 700 subjects and related those repertoires to cytomegalovirus serostatus. In addition to the first cohort of hundreds of subjects, a separate validation cohort of about 120 different subjects was used. To predict cytomegalovirus infection status, the study brought together high-throughput TCR immunosequencing, statistical association of individual TCRs with disease status, and machine learning. In a later analysis, previously published TCR beta repertoires from several hundred donors were re-analyzed and high-resolution HLA genotyping was added so that TCR occurrence patterns could be studied. Rather than using new phenotypic data, the later analysis identified candidate immune exposures from TCR beta sequences and from how often those sequences occurred across donors. To decide whether each TCR beta V gene segment behaved as functional or pseudogenic, an earlier analysis of some 600 of the donors relied on high-throughput TCR beta sequencing. Alongside the repertoire data, information on donor age, sex, ethnicity and CMV serostatus was compiled. A later genetic analysis used genome-wide SNP genotypes for about 60% of the roughly 700 donors, treating that subset as a discovery cohort. All discovery cohort repertoires had been generated using a single sequencing platform. HLA typing covered class I and class II loci at four-digit resolution. Typing coverage differed by locus: A, B, C, DRB1 and DQB1 were typed in roughly 620-630 donors, DQA1 in roughly 500, DPA1 in over 600, and DPB1 in approximately 450. Five DR-DQ haplotypes were treated as single units for association and clustering because of strong linkage in the cohort. On average, over 200,000 unique TCR beta nucleotide sequences were sequenced per donor among about 400 genotyped donors of the cohort, with roughly a sixth of those sequences being non-productive. Overall study outcomes, separate from this receptor: In a later analysis, the rate of TCR association differed among HLA loci, with DRB1 alleles having the most associated TCRs and HLA-C alleles having the fewest. Linkage disequilibrium might explain the correlated functional status among segregating V segments, but an unknown experimental factor could not be ruled out. A later genetic analysis associated a missense DCLRE1C variant with V-gene and J-gene trimming of TCR beta chains, and an independent cohort replicated the association. In a later analysis, HLA-associated TCR beta chains showed more clonal expansion and lower generation probabilities than non-associated chains that were equally common. The study gave a list of some 150 TCR beta chains associated with cytomegalovirus. A later analysis found that most CMV-associated TCR beta chains appeared HLA-restricted, with HLA associations seemingly driven largely by CMV exposure. The only immune exposure information available for the cohort was CMV serostatus. A group of highly shared sequence variants was considered likely to be a technical artifact of the sequencing pipeline. Most TCR sequences were seen in very few donors, while some public TCRs were found in many individuals. In a later analysis, several top co-occurrence clusters were reported to appear linked to parvovirus B19, influenza, CMV and Epstein-Barr virus. Because some donors lacked HLA typing at each locus, the association tests relied only on the typed subset. At a false discovery rate of 0.05, a later analysis linked under 20,000 TCR beta sequences to specific HLA alleles. An earlier analysis of around 540 of the donors showed that most TCR beta V segments appeared in productive rearrangements either about 90% or about 30% of the time, which broadly matched IMGT annotations. Only TCR beta chains were sequenced in this cohort, and the absence of alpha or paired-chain data limited detectable features. Strong co-occurrence of HLA alleles, especially DR and DQ, made assigning TCR associations to individual alleles difficult. A further reported finding was that TCR beta sequences accurately predicted the HLA-A and HLA-B alleles for most subjects in the first cohort. Sequencing depth was assumed to be roughly uniform across donors in the presence/absence analyses, though that assumption may not hold. It was suggested by the authors that the approach could potentially be generalized to other disease states and immunological phenotypes. Over 15 rarely observed V segments, including chromosome 9 orphons, were excluded from the earlier analysis of some 590 of the donors because counts were too low. The classifier was reported to diagnose cytomegalovirus status with high specificity and sensitivity in both the original cohort and the validation cohort. A few of the identified cytomegalovirus-associated TCR beta chains were confirmed in vitro to be specific for cytomegalovirus antigens. In a later genetic analysis, fewer N-insertions in productive TCRs were reported among donors in an Asian-associated ancestry cluster than the 666-donor mean.

The library was generated by the immunoSEQ multiplex PCR assay. The multiplex PCR relied on a mix of 60 forward primers for TCR Vbeta segments and 13 reverse primers for TCR Jbeta segments. A multiplex PCR assay on genomic DNA amplified the CDR3 region of rearranged TCR beta genes. The Illumina HiSeq System was used to sequence the amplified TCR beta libraries as 87-base-pair reads. From the authors' description of their analysis: A later analysis counted around 72 million unique TCR beta chains across the 670 or so repertoires, and roughly 11 million of these chains were shared by at least two donors. Raw reads were error-corrected and collapsed into unique sequences with a nearest-neighbor algorithm that merged closely related sequences to remove PCR and sequencing errors. Alignment of CDR3 sequences to IMGT reference sequences was used to assign V, D and J gene segments. For a sequence to be retained, a match of at least six nucleotides to both a V gene segment and a J gene segment was required. Rearrangements were called productive when the CDR3 lacked stop codons and stayed in frame with V and J; all others were non-productive. Following IMGT convention, CDR3 was defined as the stretch from the second conserved V-encoded cysteine to the conserved J-encoded phenylalanine. The earlier analysis of 587 of the donors excluded sequences that lacked an unambiguous match to a single V gene segment. An earlier analysis of 450 to 650 of the donors called V segments functional above 56.7% productive rearrangements and segregating when the between-donor standard deviation exceeded 5%. A statistical classification framework was built for diagnosing cytomegalovirus status from the catalog of TCR beta chain sequences. In a later analysis, V and J genes were assigned by comparing TCR nucleotide sequences against IMGT/GENE-DB human TR gene sequences. In a later analysis, CDR3 sequences and most-parsimonious VDJ recombination scenarios were assigned using the TCRdist pipeline. In a later analysis, each TCR beta chain was defined by its CDR3 amino acid sequence together with its V-gene family, and reads without a unique V-gene family were excluded. As a way to deal with suspected cross-contamination and a sequencing artifact, a later analysis dropped 450 to 600 nucleotide sequences that were highly shared and had low generation probability. For each public chain, a later analysis derived a clonal expansion index from normalized ranks of inferred template counts within each repertoire. Generation probabilities in a later analysis came from a VDJ recombination model fitted to out-of-frame rearrangements, and those results were checked against IGoR. In a later analysis, TCR-TCR, TCR-HLA and TCR-CMV co-occurrence was scored with hypergeometric tests, and a repertoire-size bias correction was applied to TCR pairs. To estimate false discovery rates, a later analysis permuted the HLA or CMV assignments 20 times. In a later analysis, co-occurring TCRs were grouped using DBSCAN, and TCRdist sequence similarity was added for clustering within HLA-allele-positive subsets. For co-occurrence clustering, repertoires with fewer than 30,000 or more than 120,000 public chains were excluded, along with roughly five repertoires with anomalous nucleotide sharing. TCRdb re-hosts the immuneACCESS table, in-frame sequences only. Its copies lack some clones; in the studies checked, an unresolved V gene accounts for under half of them, and the cause for the rest is not known. Clone size and V and J calls were adopted from that table, with D and trimming inferred from the DNA. For this sample the table gives 150,000 to 200,000 clones, of which 75% to 80% were detected only once. Over 2.5% of the sample is in the top ten clones.

The cohort consisted of approximately 690 healthy bone marrow donors. Cohort members were all nominally healthy when sampled, although unrecorded immune exposures were likely present. The donor was CMV seropositive and belonged to the group of 250 to 350 seropositive cohort members. A peripheral blood sample was collected from each donor, and TCR beta sequencing was performed on peripheral blood mononuclear cells. The Qiagen DNeasy Blood Extraction Kit was used to extract genomic DNA from the blood cell samples. The sequencing input was PBMCs. This clonotype was obtained from a woman in her thirties or forties in good health and CMV-seropositive.

The bases are TGTGCCAGCTCACCAGGGCAGGGGACACTCTCCTACGAGCAGTACTTC. It codes for CASSPGQGTLSYEQYF. In this chain, TRBV18 is recombined with TRBJ2-7; a tentative D call is TRBD1 (6 bases match). The germline V gene sets CDR1 to KGHSH and CDR2 to LQKENI. The CDR3 runs 16 residues from the cysteine to the phenylalanine. The read is trimmed to its CDR3 DNA, 48 bases read in frame from base 1. V is shortened by 2 bases, J by 0 bases, and the region joining them spans 14 bases.